A single sample gave rise to the 4 T cell receptor beta chains below, sequenced in a study of blood T cell repertoires in COVID-19. Profiled with immunoSEQ multiplex PCR; TCRdb holds only in-frame clones, not every one. This repertoire shows over 150,000 clones, around 79% found once; its top ten account for 19%. The specimen was PBMCs or T cells enriched from blood (not recorded which). The receptors stem from a woman between 70 and 85 years old in a cohort exposed to, infected with or recovered from COVID-19 (not recorded which).

The chain is built from TRBV11-3 and TRBJ2-5; 10 nucleotides line up with TRBD2. The junction had 13 bases not matched to a gene; V was cut back by 5 bases and J by 4 bases. The CDR3 length is 17 residues. Per germline, CDR1 SGHNT and CDR2 YENEEA. The CDR3 DNA reads as TGTGCCAGCAGCCTCGGGGGGCGGGGACTAGCGTCAGAGACCCAGTACTTC. Encoded protein: CASSLGGRGLASETQYF.

The J gene is TRBJ2-2, the V gene TRBV5-4; the D gene is possibly TRBD2 (6 bases). This CDR3 comprises 15 residues. CDR1 and CDR2 (germline): SGHNT, YYREEE (reference sequence). V was clipped by 4 bases and J by 1 base, with 11 bases between them. The CDR3 bases are TGTGCCAGCAGCGAGGGACTTCTGAACACCGGGGAGCTGTTTTTT. Protein product: CASSEGLLNTGELFF.

The rearrangement uses TRBV4-3 and TRBJ1-2; D uncertain. Germline CDR1 reads LGHNA; CDR2 reads YSLEER. This CDR3 has 14 amino acids. Trimming pared 3 bases from V and 0 bases from J, leaving 8 bases between. The CDR3 DNA follows: TGCGCCAGCAGCCAGATAACAGCTAACTATGGCTACACCTTC. Protein product: CASSQITANYGYTF.

The chain joins TRBV5-1 to TRBJ1-1, with D possibly matching TRBD1 (6 bases). The CDR3 is 16 amino acids. Trimming took off 7 bases at V and 0 bases at J, with 19 bases between the two ends. Germline V gene sequence: CDR1 SGHRS, CDR2 YFSETQ. The DNA of the CDR3 is TGCGCCAGCGCGACAGGAGAAGGGTTCATGAACACTGAAGCTTTCTTT. Protein product: CASATGEGFMNTEAFF.